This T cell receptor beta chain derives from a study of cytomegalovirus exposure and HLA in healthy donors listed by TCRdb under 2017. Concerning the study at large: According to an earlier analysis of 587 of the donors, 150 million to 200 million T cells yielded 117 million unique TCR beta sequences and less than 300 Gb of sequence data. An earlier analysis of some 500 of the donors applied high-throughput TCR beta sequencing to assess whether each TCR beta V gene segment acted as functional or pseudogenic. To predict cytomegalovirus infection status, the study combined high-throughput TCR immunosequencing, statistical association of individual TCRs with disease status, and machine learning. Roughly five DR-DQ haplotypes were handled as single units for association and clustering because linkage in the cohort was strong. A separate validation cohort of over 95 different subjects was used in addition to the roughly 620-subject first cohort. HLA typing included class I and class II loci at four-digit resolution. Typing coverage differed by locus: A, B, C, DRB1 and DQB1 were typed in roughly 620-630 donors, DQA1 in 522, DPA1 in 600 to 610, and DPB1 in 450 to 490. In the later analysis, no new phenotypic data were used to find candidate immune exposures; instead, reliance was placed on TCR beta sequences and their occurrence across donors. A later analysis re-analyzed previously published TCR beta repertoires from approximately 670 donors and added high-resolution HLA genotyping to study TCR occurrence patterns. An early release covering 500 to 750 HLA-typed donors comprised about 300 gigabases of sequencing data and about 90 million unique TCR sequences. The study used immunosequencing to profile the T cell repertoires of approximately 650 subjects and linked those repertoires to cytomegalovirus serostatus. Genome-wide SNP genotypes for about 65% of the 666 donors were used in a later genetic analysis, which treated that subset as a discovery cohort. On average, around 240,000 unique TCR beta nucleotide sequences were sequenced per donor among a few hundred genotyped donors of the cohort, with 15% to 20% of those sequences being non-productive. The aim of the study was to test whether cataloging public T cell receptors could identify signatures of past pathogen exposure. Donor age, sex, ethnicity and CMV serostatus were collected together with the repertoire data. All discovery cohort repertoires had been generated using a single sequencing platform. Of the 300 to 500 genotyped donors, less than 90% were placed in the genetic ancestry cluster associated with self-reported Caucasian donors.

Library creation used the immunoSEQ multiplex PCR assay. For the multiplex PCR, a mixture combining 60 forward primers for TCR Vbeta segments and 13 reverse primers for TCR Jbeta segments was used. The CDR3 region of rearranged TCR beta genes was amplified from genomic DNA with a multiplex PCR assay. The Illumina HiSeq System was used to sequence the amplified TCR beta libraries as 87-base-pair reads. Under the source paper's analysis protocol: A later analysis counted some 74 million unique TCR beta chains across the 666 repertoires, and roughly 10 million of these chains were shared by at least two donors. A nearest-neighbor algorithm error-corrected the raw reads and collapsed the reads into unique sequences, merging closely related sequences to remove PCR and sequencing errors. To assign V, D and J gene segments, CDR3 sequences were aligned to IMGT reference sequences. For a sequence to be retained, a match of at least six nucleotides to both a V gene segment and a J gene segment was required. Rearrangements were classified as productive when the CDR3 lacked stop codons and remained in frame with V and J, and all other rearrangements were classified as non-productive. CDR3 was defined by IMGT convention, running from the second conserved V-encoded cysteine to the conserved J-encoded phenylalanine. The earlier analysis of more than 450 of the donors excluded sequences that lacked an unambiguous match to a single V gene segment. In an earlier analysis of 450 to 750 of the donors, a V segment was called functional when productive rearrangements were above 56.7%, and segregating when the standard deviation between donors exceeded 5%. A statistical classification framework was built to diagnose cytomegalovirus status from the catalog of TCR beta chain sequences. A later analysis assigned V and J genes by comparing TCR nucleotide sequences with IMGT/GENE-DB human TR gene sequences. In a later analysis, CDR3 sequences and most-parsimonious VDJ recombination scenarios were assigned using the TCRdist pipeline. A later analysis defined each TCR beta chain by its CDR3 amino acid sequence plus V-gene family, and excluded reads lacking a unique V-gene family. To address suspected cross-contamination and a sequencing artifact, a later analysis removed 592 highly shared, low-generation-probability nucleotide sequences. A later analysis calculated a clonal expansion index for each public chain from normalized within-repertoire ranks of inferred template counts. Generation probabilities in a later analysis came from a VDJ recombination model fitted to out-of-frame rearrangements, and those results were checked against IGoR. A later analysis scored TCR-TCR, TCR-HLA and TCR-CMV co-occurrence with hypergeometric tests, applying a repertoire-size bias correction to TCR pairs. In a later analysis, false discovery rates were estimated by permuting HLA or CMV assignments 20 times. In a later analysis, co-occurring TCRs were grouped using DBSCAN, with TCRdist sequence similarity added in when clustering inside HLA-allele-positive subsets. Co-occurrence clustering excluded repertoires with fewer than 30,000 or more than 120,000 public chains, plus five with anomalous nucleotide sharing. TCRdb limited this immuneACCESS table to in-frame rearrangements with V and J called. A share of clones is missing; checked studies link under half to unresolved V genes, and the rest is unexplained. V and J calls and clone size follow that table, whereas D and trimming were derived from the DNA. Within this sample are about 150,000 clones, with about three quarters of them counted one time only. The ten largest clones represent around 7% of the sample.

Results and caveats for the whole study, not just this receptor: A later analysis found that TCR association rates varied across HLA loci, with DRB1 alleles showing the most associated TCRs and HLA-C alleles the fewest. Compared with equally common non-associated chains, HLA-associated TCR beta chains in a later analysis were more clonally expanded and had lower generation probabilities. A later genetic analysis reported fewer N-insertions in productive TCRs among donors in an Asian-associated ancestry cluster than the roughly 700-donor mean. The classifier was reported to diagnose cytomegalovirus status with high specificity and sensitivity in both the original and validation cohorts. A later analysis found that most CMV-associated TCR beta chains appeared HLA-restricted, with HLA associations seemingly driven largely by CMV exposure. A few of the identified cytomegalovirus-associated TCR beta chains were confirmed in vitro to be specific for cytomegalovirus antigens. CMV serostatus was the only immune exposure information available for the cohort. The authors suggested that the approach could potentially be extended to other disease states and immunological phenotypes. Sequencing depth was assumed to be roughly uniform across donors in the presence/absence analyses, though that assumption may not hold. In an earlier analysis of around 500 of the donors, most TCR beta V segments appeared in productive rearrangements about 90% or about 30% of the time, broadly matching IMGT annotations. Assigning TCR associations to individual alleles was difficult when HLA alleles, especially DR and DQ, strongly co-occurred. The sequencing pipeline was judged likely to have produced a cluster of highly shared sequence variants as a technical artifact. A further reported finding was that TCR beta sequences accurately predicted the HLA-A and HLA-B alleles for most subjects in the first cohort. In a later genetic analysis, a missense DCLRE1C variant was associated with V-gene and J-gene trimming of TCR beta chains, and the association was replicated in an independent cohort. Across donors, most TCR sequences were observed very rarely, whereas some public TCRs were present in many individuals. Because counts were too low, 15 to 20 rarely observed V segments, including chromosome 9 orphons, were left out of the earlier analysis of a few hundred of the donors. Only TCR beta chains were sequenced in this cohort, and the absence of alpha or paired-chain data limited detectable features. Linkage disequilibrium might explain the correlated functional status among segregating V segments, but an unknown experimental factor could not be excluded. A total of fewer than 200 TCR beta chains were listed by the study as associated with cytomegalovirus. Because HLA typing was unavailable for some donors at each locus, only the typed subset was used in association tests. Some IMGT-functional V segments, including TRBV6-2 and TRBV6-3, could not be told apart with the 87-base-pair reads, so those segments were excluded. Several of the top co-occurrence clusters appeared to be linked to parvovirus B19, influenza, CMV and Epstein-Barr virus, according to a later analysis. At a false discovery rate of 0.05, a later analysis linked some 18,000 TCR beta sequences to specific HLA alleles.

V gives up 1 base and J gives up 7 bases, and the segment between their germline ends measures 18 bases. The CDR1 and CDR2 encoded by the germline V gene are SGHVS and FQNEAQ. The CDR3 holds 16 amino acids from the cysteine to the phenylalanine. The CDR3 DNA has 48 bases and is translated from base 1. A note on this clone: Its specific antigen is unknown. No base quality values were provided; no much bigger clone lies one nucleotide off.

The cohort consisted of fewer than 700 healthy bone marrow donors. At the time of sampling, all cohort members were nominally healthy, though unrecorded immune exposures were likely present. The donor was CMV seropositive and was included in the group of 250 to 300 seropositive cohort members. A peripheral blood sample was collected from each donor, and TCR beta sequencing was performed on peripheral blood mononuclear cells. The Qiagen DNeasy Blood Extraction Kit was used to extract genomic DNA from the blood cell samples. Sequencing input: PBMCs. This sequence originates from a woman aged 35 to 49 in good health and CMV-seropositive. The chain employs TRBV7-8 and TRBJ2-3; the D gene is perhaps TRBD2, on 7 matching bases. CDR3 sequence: CASSLGGGIRTHTQYF. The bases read TGTGCCAGCAGCTTAGGGGGGGGCATCAGAACCCATACGCAGTATTTT.